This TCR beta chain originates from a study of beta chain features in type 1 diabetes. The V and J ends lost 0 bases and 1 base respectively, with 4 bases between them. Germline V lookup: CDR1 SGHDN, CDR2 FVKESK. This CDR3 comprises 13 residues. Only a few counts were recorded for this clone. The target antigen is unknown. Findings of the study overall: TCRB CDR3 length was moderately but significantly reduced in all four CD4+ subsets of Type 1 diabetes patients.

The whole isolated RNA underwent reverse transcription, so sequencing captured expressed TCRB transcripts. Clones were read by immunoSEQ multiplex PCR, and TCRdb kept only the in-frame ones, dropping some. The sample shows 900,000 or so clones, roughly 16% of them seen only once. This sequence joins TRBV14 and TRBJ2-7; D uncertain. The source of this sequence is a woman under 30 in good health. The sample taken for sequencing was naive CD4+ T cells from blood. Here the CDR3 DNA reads TGTGCCAGCAGCCAAGACAGTTCCTACGAGCAGTACTTC. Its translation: CASSQDSSYEQYF.